The T cell receptor beta chain under discussion was sequenced for a study of PD-1 blockade in classical Hodgkin lymphoma. The CDR3 extends over 15 amino acids. Germline trimming cut 2 bases from V and 2 bases from J; bases unmatched to any gene: 3. Germline values: CDR1 MNHEY, CDR2 SVGAGI. The protocol was immunoSEQ multiplex PCR, while the TCRdb copy is restricted to in-frame clones and leaves out a portion. The sample carries about 93,000 clones, roughly 73% recorded once. Indicated time point: cycle 4 day 1 (C4D1), after 6 weeks of nivolumab. There was relapse after autologous stem cell transplantation in every patient, and there was variation in brentuximab vedotin exposure.

Material: peripheral blood mononuclear cells (PBMCs), obtained before the fourth cycle of nivolumab. The gene calls are TRBV6-5 and TRBJ1-5, with TRBD1 identical over 7 bases. This TCR came from a human donor with classical Hodgkin lymphoma. CDR3 residues: CASSYQGEGNQPQHF. As DNA, the CDR3 is TGTGCCAGCAGTTACCAGGGGGAGGGCAATCAGCCCCAGCATTTT.